This T cell receptor beta chain derives from a study of breast tumors, draining lymph nodes, adjacent tissues. Study-wide findings and caveats: Compared with lymph nodes, tumors were less diverse; compared with nontumor tissue, more. Tumor T cell lymph node origin was a supported hypothesis, not proven.

TCRdb re-derived calls from the multiplex PCR reads in MiXCR, one entry per CDR3 protein. The sample records under 250,000 distinct CDR3 sequences, about 30% being singletons. This clonotype was observed many times. Its target is unknown. Samples came from axillary lymph nodes draining the breast cancer. V was clipped by 2 bases and J by 4 bases, with 9 bases between them. The CDR3 is 13 amino acids. Germline values: CDR1 LGHDT, CDR2 YNNKEL (reference sequence). The rearrangement uses TRBV3-1 and TRBJ2-7; D might be TRBD1 (6 bases). This clonotype originated in a female donor with breast cancer. Some clones in this sample may be carry-over from other donors' samples. Sample: axillary lymph node tissue. The CDR3: CASSQKTGYEQYF. CDR3 in DNA: TGTGCCAGCAGCCAAAAAACAGGGTACGAGCAGTACTTC.